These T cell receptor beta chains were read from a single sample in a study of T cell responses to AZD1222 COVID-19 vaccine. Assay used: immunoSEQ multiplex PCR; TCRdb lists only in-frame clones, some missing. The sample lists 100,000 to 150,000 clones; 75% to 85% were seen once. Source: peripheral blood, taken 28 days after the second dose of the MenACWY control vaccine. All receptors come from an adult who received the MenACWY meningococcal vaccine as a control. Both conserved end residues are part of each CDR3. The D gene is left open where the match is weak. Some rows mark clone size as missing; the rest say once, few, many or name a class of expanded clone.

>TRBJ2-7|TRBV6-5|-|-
TGTGCCAACCGCATGGACGGATCCTACGAGCAGTACTTC
CANRMDGSYEQYF
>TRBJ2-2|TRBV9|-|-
TGTGCCAGCAGGCCCCACGCGAACACCGGGGAGCTGTTTTTT
CASRPHANTGELFF
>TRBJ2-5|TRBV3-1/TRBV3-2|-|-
TGTGCCAGCAGCCAGAACCCTGGCGGTATGGGAGAGACCCAGTACTTC
CASSQNPGGMGETQYF
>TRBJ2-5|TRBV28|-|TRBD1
TGTGCCAGCGTAAACAGGGGTCAAGAGACCCAGTACTTC
CASVNRGQETQYF
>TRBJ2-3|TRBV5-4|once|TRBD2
TGTGCCAGCAGCTGGACTAGCGGGAGGGACGATACGCAGTATTTT
CASSWTSGRDDTQYF
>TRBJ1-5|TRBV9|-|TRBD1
TGTGCCAGCAGCGAGGGGACAGGGGTCAATCAGCCCCAGCATTTT
CASSEGTGVNQPQHF
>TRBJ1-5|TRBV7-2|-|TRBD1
TGTGCCAGCAGCTTAGGAGGGACAGCCTTCAATCAGCCCCAGCATTTT
CASSLGGTAFNQPQHF
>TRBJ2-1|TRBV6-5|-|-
TGTGCCAGCACCCAACGAGGGGGGCGCAAGCAGTTCTTC
CASTQRGGRKQFF
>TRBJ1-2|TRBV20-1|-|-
TGCAGTGCTAGTTCACAGCCTAACTATGGCTACACCTTC
CSASSQPNYGYTF
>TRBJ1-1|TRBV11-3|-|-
TGTGCCAGCAGCTCGGGACCGGGCACTGAAGCTTTCTTT
CASSSGPGTEAFF
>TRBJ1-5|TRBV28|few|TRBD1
TGTGCCAGCAGTTTATCAGGGGGCGGTCAGCCCCAGCATTTT
CASSLSGGGQPQHF
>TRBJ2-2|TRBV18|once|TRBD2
TGTGCCAGCTCACCGAGACTAGCGGGAGGCACCGGGGAGCTGTTTTTT
CASSPRLAGGTGELFF
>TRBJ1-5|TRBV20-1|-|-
TGCAGTGCTAGTTGGGGGAGCAATCAGCCCCAGCATTTT
CSASWGSNQPQHF
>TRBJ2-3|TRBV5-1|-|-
TGCGCCAGCAGCTACCTCGGGTGGGAAAACACAGATACGCAGTATTTT
CASSYLGWENTDTQYF
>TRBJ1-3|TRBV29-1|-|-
TGCAGCGGGTGGGGATCTGGAAACACCATATATTTT
CSGWGSGNTIYF
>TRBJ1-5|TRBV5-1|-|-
TGCGCCAGCAGCTTGGATCGGGGGACTGGACAGCCCCAGCATTTT
CASSLDRGTGQPQHF
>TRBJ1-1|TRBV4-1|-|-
TGCGCCAGCAGCCACCGCGACAGGATAAGCACTGAAGCTTTCTTT
CASSHRDRISTEAFF
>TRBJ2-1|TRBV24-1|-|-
TGTGCCACCAGTAACCGGGCCGGACGGGTCGGCTCCTACAATGAGCAGTTCTTC
CATSNRAGRVGSYNEQFF
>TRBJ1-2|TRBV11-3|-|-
TGTGCCAGCAGCCCGAACAGGGCGGGCTACACCTTC
CASSPNRAGYTF
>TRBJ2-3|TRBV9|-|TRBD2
TGTGCCAGCAGCATCAGTGGACTAGCGGGAGGAGATACGCAGTATTTT
CASSISGLAGGDTQYF
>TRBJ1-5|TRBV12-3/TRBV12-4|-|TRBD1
TGTGCCAGCAGCCAACTCAGGGGGACCCAGCATTTT
CASSQLRGTQHF
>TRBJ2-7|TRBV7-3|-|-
TGTGCCAGCAGCCCGCGGGGGCAGTTGTCCTACGAGCAGTACTTC
CASSPRGQLSYEQYF
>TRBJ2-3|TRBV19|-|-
TGTGCCAGTAGTATCGCCTATAGCACAGATACGCAGTATTTT
CASSIAYSTDTQYF
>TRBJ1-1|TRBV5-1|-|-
TGCGCCAGCAGCTTGAATGACCGGGCTTTCTTT
CASSLNDRAFF
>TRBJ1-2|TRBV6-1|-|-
TGTGCCAGCAGTGAATGGATTGCAGAGAACTATGGCTACACCTTC
CASSEWIAENYGYTF
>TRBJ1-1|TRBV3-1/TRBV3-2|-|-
TGTGCCAGCAGCCAAGATCTAACCAACACTGAAGCTTTCTTT
CASSQDLTNTEAFF
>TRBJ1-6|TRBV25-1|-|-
TGTGCCAGCAGTCAGACGGGCAATAATTCACCCCTCCACTTT
CASSQTGNNSPLHF
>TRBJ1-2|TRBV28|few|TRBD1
TGTGCCAGCAGCTCGATAGACAGGGGGCGGGGCTACACCTTC
CASSSIDRGRGYTF
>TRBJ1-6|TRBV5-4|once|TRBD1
TGTGCCAGCAGCTTGGGTCTTCGGCAGGGGGGGTCACCCCTCCACTTT
CASSLGLRQGGSPLHF
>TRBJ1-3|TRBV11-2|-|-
TGTGCCAGCAGCCGAATACAGGACCGCTCTGGAAACACCATATATTTT
CASSRIQDRSGNTIYF
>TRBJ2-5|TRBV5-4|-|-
TGTGCCAGCAGCTTTGGGTGGGAGTCGGGGCAAGAGACCCAGTACTTC
CASSFGWESGQETQYF